This T cell receptor beta chain was observed in a study of T cells in Graves' hyperthyroidism and ophthalmopathy. Using RNA transcripts as the source, TCR beta CDR3 regions were amplified. The HTBI primer set drove a first-round RT-PCR of the TCR CDR3. TCRdb fed the multiplex PCR reads into MiXCR, producing one record per CDR3 protein. The sample records 300,000 to 400,000 distinct CDR3 sequences, roughly 18% being singletons. The V and J ends lost 1 base and 6 bases respectively, with 12 bases between them. The germline V gene encodes CDR1 SGHAT and CDR2 FQNNGV. CDR3 size: 15 residues. Over 18 months, lack of ophthalmopathy progression marked Graves' hyperthyroidism as stable. Patients aged 18 to 65 had newly diagnosed hyperthyroidism lasting under 2 months. Cells are PBMCs isolated from over 7.5 ml of fresh blood. This clonotype was seen ten or more times.

Input material: blood. The chain uses TRBV11-2 and TRBJ2-2, with no clear D. This TCR came from a woman aged 50 to 65 with Graves' hyperthyroidism. The chain's CDR3 is CASSLVLGFAGELFF. CDR3 DNA sequence: TGTGCCAGCAGCTTAGTACTTGGTTTCGCCGGGGAGCTGTTTTTT.